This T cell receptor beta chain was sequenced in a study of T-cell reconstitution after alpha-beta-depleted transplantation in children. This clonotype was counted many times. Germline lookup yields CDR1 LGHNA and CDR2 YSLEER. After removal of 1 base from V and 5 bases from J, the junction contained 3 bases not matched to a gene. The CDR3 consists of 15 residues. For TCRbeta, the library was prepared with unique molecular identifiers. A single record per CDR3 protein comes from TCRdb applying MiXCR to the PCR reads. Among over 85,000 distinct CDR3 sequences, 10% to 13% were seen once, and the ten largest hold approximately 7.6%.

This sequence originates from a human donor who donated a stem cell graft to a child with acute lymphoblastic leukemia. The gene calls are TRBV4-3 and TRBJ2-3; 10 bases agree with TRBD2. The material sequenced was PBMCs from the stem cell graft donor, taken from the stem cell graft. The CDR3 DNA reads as TGCGCCAGCAGCCAAGGGACTAGCGGCTTAGATACGCAGTATTTT. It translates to CASSQGTSGLDTQYF.